What follows are 19 T cell receptor beta chains derived from one specimen sequenced in a study of T cells in Graves' hyperthyroidism and ophthalmopathy. TCR beta CDR3 regions were amplified from RNA transcripts. HTBI primers were employed in a first-round RT-PCR of the TCR CDR3. TCRdb analysed the multiplex PCR reads with MiXCR anew, one entry per CDR3 protein. The table shows nearly 750,000 distinct CDR3 sequences, with approximately 40% occurring only once. Sequences were obtained from blood. The receptors come from a woman between 40 and 50 years old with Graves' hyperthyroidism.

CDR3 coding DNA: TGTGCCAGCAGAGGCCCAGTCGTGAACACTGAAGCTTTCTTT. Translated, it gives CASRGPVVNTEAFF. The chain links TRBV28 to TRBJ1-1, with D unresolved. CDR1 MDHEN and CDR2 SYDVKM come from the germline V gene. The CDR3 runs to 14 residues. V lost 6 bases to trimming and J lost 0 bases, with 11 bases between them.

The gene calls are TRBV5-1 and TRBJ1-3, with TRBD1 matching 11 bases. This CDR3 comprises 18 residues. Germline CDR1 reads SGHRS; CDR2 reads YFSETQ. V lost 4 bases to trimming and J lost 4 bases; unmatched junction nucleotides: 13. CDR3 protein: CASSLGQGAPLGGNTIYF. CDR3 nucleotides: TGCGCCAGCAGCCTCGGACAGGGGGCGCCCCTAGGAGGAAACACCATATATTTT.

CDR3 in amino acids: CSVDGSGANVLTF. In DNA, the CDR3 is TGCAGCGTAGACGGATCAGGGGCCAACGTCCTGACTTTC. V usage is TRBV29-1 and J usage is TRBJ2-6; no definite D call. V lost 6 bases, J lost 4 bases, and 10 bases lay in between. The CDR3 extends over 13 amino acids. The germline gives CDR1 SQVTM, CDR2 ANQGSEA.

This clonotype was found many times. The chain recombines TRBV10-3 with TRBJ1-6; 8 nucleotides match TRBD1. Germline V gene lookup returns CDR1 ENHRY and CDR2 SYGVKD. The CDR3 covers 15 residues. The trim removed 3 bases at V and 9 bases at J, leaving 7 bases unmatched. This CDR3 is CAISEIQGVSSPLHF. CDR3 DNA: TGTGCCATCAGTGAAATACAGGGGGTGAGTTCACCCCTCCACTTT.

The rearrangement links TRBV20-1 to TRBJ2-3; D is unresolved. CDR3 length equals 11 residues. Germline CDR1 and CDR2: DFQATT and SNEGSKA (reference sequence). Trimming shortened V by 2 bases and J by 4 bases, and 4 bases separated the two germline ends. The CDR3 sequence is CSARRADTQYF. CDR3 bases: TGCAGTGCTAGACGGGCAGATACGCAGTATTTT.

Comment on this clonotype: A much larger clone is a single base away; this may be a read error. The CDR3 does not end in the conserved phenylalanine or tryptophan, so this is likely a read error. The chain carries TRBV20-1 and TRBJ1-6; D ambiguous. In germline, CDR1 is DFQATT, CDR2 SNEGSKA (reference sequence). V was cut by 0 bases and J by 10 bases, with 7 bases left in between. This CDR3 has 12 residues. CDR3 DNA: TGCAGTGCTAGAGATGAAGGCTCACCCCTCCACCTT. Encoded protein: CSARDEGSPLHL.

The J gene is TRBJ2-2, the V gene TRBV12-3 or TRBV12-4; perhaps D is TRBD1 or TRBD2 (6 bases each). V was trimmed by 6 bases and J by 5 bases, leaving 13 bases between them. The CDR3 length is 14 residues. The CDR3 spells CASRPTGRTGELFF. Here the CDR3 DNA reads TGTGCCAGCAGACCTACAGGGAGGACCGGGGAGCTGTTTTTT.

The chain has TRBV6-1 and TRBJ1-1, with TRBD1 matching over 9 bases. With V trimmed by 7 bases and J by 3 bases, 15 bases remained unmatched. Germline lookup yields CDR1 MNHNS and CDR2 SASEGT. The CDR3 extends over 17 amino acids. In nucleotides, the CDR3 is TGTGCCAGCACCAGTACAGGGGGCGAGGGTGGGCACACTGAAGCTTTCTTT. Protein sequence: CASTSTGGEGGHTEAFF.

This clonotype was counted a few times. The chain is built from TRBV20-1 and TRBJ1-2; no clear D. Germline CDR1 and CDR2: DFQATT and SNEGSKA (reference sequence). Between the trimmed V and J ends, which lost 0 bases and 2 bases, there was a span of 7 bases. CDR3 size: 13 residues. The CDR3 sequence: CSARDEENYGYTF. DNA for the CDR3: TGCAGTGCTAGAGATGAGGAGAACTATGGCTACACCTTC.

The rearrangement links TRBV6-5 to TRBJ2-7; tentatively, D is TRBD1 (5 bases). The germline V and J ends were trimmed by 7 bases and 0 bases, with 16 bases remaining between them. CDR1 and CDR2 (germline): MNHEY, SVGAGI. The CDR3 loop spans 15 amino acids. The chain's CDR3 is CASNPGRDSSYEQYF. CDR3 DNA sequence: TGTGCCAGCAACCCCGGCAGGGATAGCTCCTACGAGCAGTACTTC.

This clonotype was recorded once. The rearrangement links TRBV20-1 to TRBJ2-7, with 14 bases that match TRBD2. The assigned J gene may be wrong: the sequence end matches TRBJ2-1 better. This CDR3 has 14 residues. Germline CDR1 is DFQATT and CDR2 is SNEGSKA (reference sequence). The DNA of the CDR3 is TGCAGTGCTACCGGGACTAGCGGGAGCGGTGAGCAGTTCTTC. Translation: CSATGTSGSGEQFF.

The chain is built from TRBV6-6 and TRBJ2-7, with 8 bases that match TRBD2. Germline V CDR1 and CDR2: MNHNY, SVGAGI (reference sequence). This CDR3 is 14 amino acids long. With V trimmed by 5 bases and J by 5 bases, 8 bases remained unmatched. Here the CDR3 DNA reads TGTGCCAGCAGTGGGACTAGAGGACTCCACGAGCAGTACTTC. It encodes CASSGTRGLHEQYF.

In this sample, this clonotype turned up many times. The chain joins TRBV19 to TRBJ1-1; D is perhaps TRBD1 (5 bases). Germline-derived CDR1 and CDR2 are LNHDA and SQIVND (reference sequence). CDR3 size: 12 residues. V was clipped by 4 bases and J by 8 bases, with 11 bases between them. This chain's CDR3 is CASSNQGAEAFF. As DNA, the CDR3 is TGTGCCAGTAGTAACCAAGGGGCAGAAGCTTTCTTT. Using reference TRBV19 and TRBJ1-1 for the parts outside the CDR3, the full variable domain is DGGITQSPKYLFRKEGQNVTLSCEQNLNHDAMYWYRQDPGQGLRLIYYSQIVNDFQKGDIAEGYSVSREKKESFPLTVTSAQKNPTAFYLCASSNQGAEAFFGQGTRLTVV.

This clonotype was seen repeatedly, ten times or more. The CDR3 DNA is TGTGCCAGCAGCTTCGACAGGACCGATAAACTGTTTTTT. It codes for CASSFDRTDKLFF. The chain couples TRBV7-9 to TRBJ1-4; tentative D call: TRBD1 (6 bases). CDR1 is SEHNR and CDR2 is FQNEAQ in the germline V gene (reference sequence). The CDR3 extends over 13 amino acids. V lost 3 bases to trimming and J lost 11 bases, with 13 bases between them.

As regards this clonotype: One end of the junction does not line up with germline, which may come from a read error. V usage is TRBV10-3 and J usage is TRBJ1-1; D is undetermined. The V gene's germline CDR1 is ENHRY and CDR2 SYGVKD. This CDR3 spans 13 amino acids. Written as DNA, the CDR3 is TGTGCCAGCAGTGAAGCAAGAAGCGGGGAGGCTTTCTTT. It is translated as CASSEARSGEAFF.

The chain couples TRBV27 to TRBJ1-2; TRBD1 aligns across 8 bases. CDR1 MNHEY and CDR2 SMNVEV come from the germline V gene (reference sequence). The CDR3 consists of 15 residues. Trimming at V came to 2 bases and at J to 4 bases, leaving 6 bases not matched to a gene. Written as DNA, the CDR3 is TGTGCCAGCAGTTTAAAGTCAGGGGGCGTCTATGGCTACACCTTC. It is translated as CASSLKSGGVYGYTF.

This clonotype was observed many times. A junction end diverges from the germline sequence, so it may reflect a read error. The rearrangement uses TRBV7-9 and TRBJ1-6; D call uncertain. The CDR3 length is 13 residues. CDR1 is SEHNR and CDR2 is FQNEAQ in the germline V gene (reference sequence). The CDR3: CASSPGTNSPLHF. Written as DNA, the CDR3 is TGTGCTAGCAGCCCCGGAACCAATTCACCCCTCCACTTT.

This clonotype was counted ten times or more. The chain joins TRBV9 to TRBJ2-5; TRBD2 is a possible D gene (6 bases). CDR3 length equals 14 residues. Trimming left V 3 bases short and J 2 bases short, with 11 bases between. Germline CDR1 is SGDLS and CDR2 is YYNGEE. CDR3 in DNA: TGTGCCAGCAGCGCCGGGACTCCACAAGAGACCCAGTACTTC. Its translation: CASSAGTPQETQYF.

This clonotype was detected many times. The rearrangement links TRBV10-1 to TRBJ2-5; possibly TRBD1 for D (6 bases). The V and J ends lost 4 bases and 4 bases respectively, with 16 bases between them. The germline V gene encodes CDR1 WNHNN and CDR2 SYGVQD (reference sequence). The CDR3 extends over 15 amino acids. The CDR3 region has the DNA TGCGCCAGCAGTGGGTCCCGGGACACCGGAGAGACCCAGTACTTC. This sequence encodes CASSGSRDTGETQYF.